Listed below are T cell receptor beta chains from one sample, sequenced in a study of early T cells in non-severe SARS-CoV-2 infection. TCRdb passed the 5' RACE reads through MiXCR, listing each CDR3 protein once. The sample lists about 70,000 distinct CDR3 sequences, roughly 4.6% occurring once. Source: whole blood, taken at baseline. The receptors derive from an adult who was a healthcare worker with PCR-confirmed SARS-CoV-2 infection or an uninfected control (not recorded which). The donor label of this sample is uncertain. CDR3s include the opening cysteine and the closing phenylalanine or tryptophan. Each record gives: clone size, V gene, J gene, D gene, CDR3 DNA, CDR3 protein. The D gene is left open where the match is weak. Size tells how often a clone was seen (once, few, many) or the class of an expanded clone, and some rows leave it out.

>many|TRBV11-3|TRBJ2-3|TRBD2
TGTGCCAGCAGCTTAGCCTTCGGACTAGCGGGGCCAGATACGCAGTATTTT
CASSLAFGLAGPDTQYF
>many|TRBV20-1|TRBJ2-2|.
TGCAGTGCTAGAGAGAAACTCATCAACACCGGGGAGCTGTTTTTT
CSAREKLINTGELFF
>.|TRBV13|TRBJ2-3|TRBD2
TGTGCCAGCAGCTTAGGCCGGTGGATAGCGGGGCGGGAAGATACGCAGTATTTT
CASSLGRWIAGREDTQYF
>.|TRBV18|TRBJ2-7|TRBD1
TGTGCCAGCTCCCGACAGGGAACCTACGAGCAGTACTTC
CASSRQGTYEQYF
>few|TRBV5-1|TRBJ2-5|.
TGCGCCAGCAGCCGAACTTGGGAGACCCAGTACTTC
CASSRTWETQYF
>many|TRBV18|TRBJ2-7|.
TGTGCCAGCTCACCACCAACTGCTCTCGAGCAGTACTTC
CASSPPTALEQYF
>.|TRBV6-2/TRBV6-3|TRBJ1-1|TRBD1
TGTGCCAGCGGGGACAGGAGCGATCGCACTGAAGCTTTCTTT
CASGDRSDRTEAFF
>.|TRBV21-1|TRBJ2-7|.
TGTGCCAGCAGCAAAGATACAGGGTTACGCTCCTACGAGCAGTACTTC
CASSKDTGLRSYEQYF
>few|TRBV7-2|TRBJ1-5|.
TGTGCCAGCAGCTTATTGGATAGCAGCCGAGATCAGCCCCAGCATTTT
CASSLLDSSRDQPQHF
>few|TRBV20-1|TRBJ1-5|.
TGCAGTGCTAGGGGGGTAGGAGGGACGGGCAATCAGCCCCAGCATTTT
CSARGVGGTGNQPQHF
>.|TRBV5-1|TRBJ2-3|TRBD2
TGCGCCAGCAGCTTGTCCAGCGGGGGGGCTTCAGATACGCAGTATTTT
CASSLSSGGASDTQYF
>few|TRBV27|TRBJ2-5|.
TGTGCCAGCAGTCCCCCCGGTCCAGTAGAGACCCAGTACTTC
CASSPPGPVETQYF
>.|TRBV7-6|TRBJ2-7|.
TGTGCCAGCAGCTTAGCGCCGGACCTTTCCTACGAGCAGTACTTC
CASSLAPDLSYEQYF
>few|TRBV6-4|TRBJ1-6|.
TGTGCCAGCAGTCTTCAGGCTTCACCCCTCCACTTT
CASSLQASPLHF
>few|TRBV3-1|TRBJ2-2|TRBD1
TGTGCCAGCAGCCCCCGGGACAGGGTGGACACCGGGGAGCTGTTTTTT
CASSPRDRVDTGELFF
>many|TRBV11-2|TRBJ2-7|.
TGTGCCAGCAGCTTAGTAGTCGGCTACGAGCAGTACTTC
CASSLVVGYEQYF
>.|TRBV7-2|TRBJ2-4|.
TGTGCCAGCAGCTTGGGAGTTTATGTAGCCAAAAACATTCAGTACTTC
CASSLGVYVAKNIQYF
>.|TRBV5-1|TRBJ1-2|.
TGCGCCAGCAGCTCGACAGCCATATTTTCTAACTATGGCTACACCTTC
CASSSTAIFSNYGYTF
>many|TRBV5-1|TRBJ2-1|TRBD1
TGCGCCAGCAGCTTAGCCGGTACAGGGGATGAGCAGTTCTTC
CASSLAGTGDEQFF
>many|TRBV20-1|TRBJ2-1|TRBD1
TGCAGTGCCCAACTAATGGACAGGGGCGACTACAATGAGCAGTTCTTC
CSAQLMDRGDYNEQFF
>many|TRBV30|TRBJ1-6|.
TGTGCCTGGAGTGTAGCGGGTGTCGATAATTCACCCCTCCACTTT
CAWSVAGVDNSPLHF
>many|TRBV10-1|TRBJ2-5|.
TGCGCCAGCAGTGATCCTAACAGGGTTCAAGAGACCCAGTACTTC
CASSDPNRVQETQYF
>many|TRBV14|TRBJ1-6|TRBD1
TGTGCCACGCGGACCGGGACAGTTAATTCACCCCTCCACTTT
CATRTGTVNSPLHF
>few|TRBV5-5|TRBJ2-7|.
TGTGCCAGCGAGGGGGACCCCCCCTACGAGCAGTACTTC
CASEGDPPYEQYF
>few|TRBV12-3/TRBV12-4|TRBJ2-2|TRBD2
TGTGCCAGCAGTGGGACTAGCGGGTCACCCGGGGAGCTGTTTTTT
CASSGTSGSPGELFF
>few|TRBV6-5|TRBJ2-2|.
TGTGCCAGCAGTTACGAAAACACCGGGGAGCTGTTTTTT
CASSYENTGELFF
>many|TRBV28|TRBJ2-2|.
TGTGCCAGCAGTTTAATGGACAGGAACACCGGGGAGCTGTTTTTT
CASSLMDRNTGELFF
>many|TRBV11-2|TRBJ2-7|.
TGTGCCAGCAGCTTTGGACAGAGCTACGAGCAGTACTTC
CASSFGQSYEQYF
>many|TRBV6-6|TRBJ2-1|TRBD2
TGTGCCAGCAGTCCCCCTCCTGGCGGGGGTTCCTACAATGAGCAGTTCTTC
CASSPPPGGGSYNEQFF
>many|TRBV20-1|TRBJ2-7|TRBD1
TGCAGTGCTAGACAGGGGGCTTCCTACGAGCAGTACTTC
CSARQGASYEQYF
>few|TRBV27|TRBJ2-7|TRBD1
TGTGCCAGCAACAGACAGGGGGCATCCTACGAGCAGTACTTC
CASNRQGASYEQYF
>many|TRBV21-1|TRBJ2-7|.
TGTGCCAGCAGCAAAGGGGACAGGGGACACGAGCAGTACTTC
CASSKGDRGHEQYF
>many|TRBV12-3/TRBV12-4|TRBJ1-6|TRBD1
TGTGCCAGCACCACCGGGACAGGGCATAATTCACCCCTCCACTTT
CASTTGTGHNSPLHF
>.|TRBV27|TRBJ1-5|.
TGTGCCAGCAGTTCAGGCGGGTCAGGTCATCAGCCCCAGCATTTT
CASSSGGSGHQPQHF
>many|TRBV29-1|TRBJ1-1|.
TGCAGCGTTGAAGATCCGGAGGGGCAGGGCACTGAAGCTTTCTTT
CSVEDPEGQGTEAFF
>few|TRBV3-1|TRBJ2-7|TRBD2
TGTGCCAGCAGCCACCTAGCGGGGCAGAACGAGCAGTACTTC
CASSHLAGQNEQYF
>.|TRBV14|TRBJ2-3|.
TGTGCCAGCAGCCCCCTCGAGGGTGTGACAGATACGCAGTATTTT
CASSPLEGVTDTQYF
>many|TRBV4-1|TRBJ1-1|.
TGCGCCAGCAGCCAAATGGGACAGAACACTGAAGCTTTCTTT
CASSQMGQNTEAFF
>.|TRBV5-4|TRBJ2-7|TRBD1
TGTGCCAGCAGCTGGGACAGGTCTTACGAGCAGTACTTC
CASSWDRSYEQYF
>.|TRBV9|TRBJ2-1|TRBD1
TGTGCCAGCAGCGTGCCGGGACAGGGAATGAATGAGCAGTTCTTC
CASSVPGQGMNEQFF
>few|TRBV3-1|TRBJ2-7|TRBD2
TGTGCCAGCAGCCAAGGGTATCCGGGGGGTTCCTACGAGCAGTACTTC
CASSQGYPGGSYEQYF
>many|TRBV11-2|TRBJ2-5|TRBD2
TGTGCCAGCAGCACCGGGACTAGCAAGTACCAAGAGACCCAGTACTTC
CASSTGTSKYQETQYF
>many|TRBV20-1|TRBJ2-7|.
TGCAGTGCTAGCCGGGCCCTTGGGGAGCAGTACTTC
CSASRALGEQYF
>.|TRBV19|TRBJ2-2|TRBD1
TGTGCCAGTAGTCGAGGACAGGGCCCCACCGGGGAGCTGTTTTTT
CASSRGQGPTGELFF
>many|TRBV7-2|TRBJ2-1|TRBD1
TGTGCCAGCAGCTCAGGACAGGGCTGGAATGAGCAGTTCTTC
CASSSGQGWNEQFF
>.|TRBV6-1|TRBJ2-7|.
TGTGCCAGCAGTGAAGGCCCCGGGGCTTACTACGAGCAGTACTTC
CASSEGPGAYYEQYF
>.|TRBV6-1|TRBJ2-7|TRBD1
TGTGCCAGCAGTGAAAAAGGGGACAGCTCCTACGAGCAGTACTTC
CASSEKGDSSYEQYF
>.|TRBV7-9|TRBJ2-2|.
TGTGCCAGCAGCTTAGCCCCCGGGACCGGGGAGCTGTTTTTT
CASSLAPGTGELFF